Listed here are 6 T cell receptor beta chains from one sample, sequenced in a study of blood T cell repertoires in COVID-19. Data came from immunoSEQ multiplex PCR; TCRdb stores just in-frame clones and leaves some out. There are about 180,000 clones in the sample; 75% to 90% occur only once, and over 6.5% lies in the top ten. Sample: peripheral blood. The receptors stem from a woman in her thirties or forties with COVID-19, enrolled during active disease.

J is TRBJ2-5 and V is TRBV29-1; D perhaps matches TRBD1 (7 bases). Germline assignment: CDR1 SQVTM and CDR2 ANQGSEA. V lost 7 bases, J lost 4 bases, and 13 bases lay in between. This CDR3 contains 12 residues. CDR3 sequence (DNA): TGCAGCGCCGGAGGGGGCCCAGAGACCCAGTACTTC. Translated: CSAGGGPETQYF.

This clone was recorded once. The chain employs TRBV11-3 and TRBJ2-4; a possible D gene is TRBD1 (5 bases). Trimming took 1 base from V and 5 from J, leaving 18 bases between them. This CDR3 has 17 residues. Germline lookup yields CDR1 SGHNT and CDR2 YENEEA. The CDR3, as DNA: TGTGCCAGCAGCTTAGTCGGGTCGGTCCAGGGCCAAAACATTCAGTACTTC. Protein sequence: CASSLVGSVQGQNIQYF.

This clone was recorded a few times. The chain combines TRBV18 with TRBJ2-1, with a tentative D call TRBD2 (5 bases). V shed 1 base and J shed 2 bases, with 9 bases lying between them. This CDR3 has 15 amino acids. Per the germline V gene, CDR1 is KGHSH and CDR2 is LQKENI. The CDR3 loop reads CASSPHEGAYNEQFF. DNA of the CDR3: TGTGCCAGCTCACCACACGAGGGAGCCTACAATGAGCAGTTCTTC.

The V and J genes are TRBV27 and TRBJ2-2; weak D call: TRBD1 (5 bases). This CDR3 contains 15 residues. Looked up from germline, CDR1 is MNHEY and CDR2 is SMNVEV (reference sequence). V lost 6 bases and J 1 base, leaving 12 bases between the germline ends. CDR3 sequence (DNA): TGTGCCAGCAGCTTCGACAGACTGAACACCGGGGAGCTGTTTTTT. This gives the protein CASSFDRLNTGELFF.

V is TRBV29-1 and J is TRBJ2-5, with 8 bases identical to TRBD1. There are 13 residues in the CDR3. Germline-derived CDR1 and CDR2 are SQVTM and ANQGSEA. Trimming at V came to 6 bases and at J to 1 base, leaving 4 bases not matched to a gene. CDR3 nucleotide sequence: TGCAGCGTGTCCGGGACAGGCCAAGAGACCCAGTACTTC. It specifies CSVSGTGQETQYF.

The chain employs TRBV14 and TRBJ1-1; no firm D call. The CDR3 is 13 amino acids. The germline V and J ends were trimmed by 4 bases and 0 bases, with 6 bases remaining between them. Per the germline V gene, CDR1 is SGHDN and CDR2 is FVKESK. The CDR3 here is CASSRLMNTEAFF. The CDR3 DNA reads as TGTGCCAGCAGCCGTCTAATGAACACTGAAGCTTTCTTT.